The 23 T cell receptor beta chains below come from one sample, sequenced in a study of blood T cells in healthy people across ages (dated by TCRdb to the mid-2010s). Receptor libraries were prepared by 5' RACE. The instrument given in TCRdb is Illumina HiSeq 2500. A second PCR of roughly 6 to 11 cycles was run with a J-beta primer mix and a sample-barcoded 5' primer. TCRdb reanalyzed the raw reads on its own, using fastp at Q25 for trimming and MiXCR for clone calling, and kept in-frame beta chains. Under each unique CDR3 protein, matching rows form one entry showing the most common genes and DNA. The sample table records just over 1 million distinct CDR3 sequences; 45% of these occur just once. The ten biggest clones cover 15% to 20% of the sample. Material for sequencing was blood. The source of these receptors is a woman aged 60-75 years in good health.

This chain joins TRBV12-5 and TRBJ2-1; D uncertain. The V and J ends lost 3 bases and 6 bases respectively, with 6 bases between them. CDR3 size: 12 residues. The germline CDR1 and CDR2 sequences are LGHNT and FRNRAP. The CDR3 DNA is TGTGCTAGTGGTTTACCCGGCAATGAGCAGTTCTTC. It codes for CASGLPGNEQFF.

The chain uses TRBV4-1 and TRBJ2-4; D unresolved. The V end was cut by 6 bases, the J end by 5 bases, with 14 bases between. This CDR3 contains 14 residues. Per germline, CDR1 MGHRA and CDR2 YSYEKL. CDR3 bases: TGCGCCAGCAGTCACAAGATTGTTCAAAACATTCAGTACTTC. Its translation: CASSHKIVQNIQYF.

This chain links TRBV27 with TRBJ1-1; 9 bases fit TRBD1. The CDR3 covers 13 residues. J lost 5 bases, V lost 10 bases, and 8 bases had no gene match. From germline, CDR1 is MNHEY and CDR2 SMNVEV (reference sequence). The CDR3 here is CATGQGRITEAFF. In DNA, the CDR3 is TGTGCCACCGGACAGGGGAGGATTACTGAAGCTTTCTTT.

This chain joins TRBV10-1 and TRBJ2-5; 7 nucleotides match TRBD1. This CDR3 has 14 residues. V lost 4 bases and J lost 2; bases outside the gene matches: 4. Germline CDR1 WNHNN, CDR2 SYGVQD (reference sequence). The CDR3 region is CASSVPGQQETQYF. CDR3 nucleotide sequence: TGCGCCAGCAGTGTCCCGGGACAGCAAGAGACCCAGTACTTC.

The DNA of the CDR3 is TGTGCCAGCAGTTCACGGTCGGGGGATGGCTACACCTTC. It encodes CASSSRSGDGYTF. The chain joins TRBV12-3 or TRBV12-4 to TRBJ1-2, with D tentatively TRBD1 (5 bases). There are 13 residues in the CDR3. V was cut by 4 bases and J by 6 bases, with 12 bases left in between.

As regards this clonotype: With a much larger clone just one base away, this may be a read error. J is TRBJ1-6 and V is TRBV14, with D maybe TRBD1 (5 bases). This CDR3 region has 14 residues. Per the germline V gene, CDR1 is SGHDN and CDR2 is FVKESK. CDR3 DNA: TGTGCCGGCAGCCAAGGGGCCGAAGGATCACCCCTCCACTTT. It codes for CAGSQGAEGSPLHF.

The CDR3 loop is CASSLAQSNQPQHF. Here the CDR3 DNA reads TGTGCCAGCAGCTTGGCACAGAGCAATCAGCCCCAGCATTTT. The chain uses TRBV5-4 and TRBJ1-5; no clear D. Germline CDR1 is SGHNT and CDR2 is YYREEE (reference sequence). CDR3 length equals 14 residues. Between the trimmed V and J ends, which lost 0 bases and 1 base, there was a span of 5 bases. Drawing the rest from reference TRBV5-4 and TRBJ1-5, the complete variable domain is ETGVTQSPTHLIKTRGQQVTLRCSSQSGHNTVSWYQQALGQGPQFIFQYYREEENGRGNFPPRFSGLQFPNYSSELNVNALELDDSALYLCASSLAQSNQPQHFGDGTRLSIL.

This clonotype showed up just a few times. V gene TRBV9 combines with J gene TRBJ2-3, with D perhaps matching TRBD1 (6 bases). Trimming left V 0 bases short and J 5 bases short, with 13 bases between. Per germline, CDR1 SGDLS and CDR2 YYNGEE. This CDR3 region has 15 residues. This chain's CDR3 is CASSVEVRGEDTQYF. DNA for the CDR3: TGTGCCAGCAGCGTAGAGGTCAGGGGCGAAGATACGCAGTATTTT.

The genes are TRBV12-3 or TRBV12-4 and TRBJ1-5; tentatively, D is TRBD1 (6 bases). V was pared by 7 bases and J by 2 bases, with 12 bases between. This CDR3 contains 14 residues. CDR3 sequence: CASKLQGGNQPQHF. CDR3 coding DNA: TGTGCCAGCAAGCTACAGGGTGGCAATCAGCCCCAGCATTTT.

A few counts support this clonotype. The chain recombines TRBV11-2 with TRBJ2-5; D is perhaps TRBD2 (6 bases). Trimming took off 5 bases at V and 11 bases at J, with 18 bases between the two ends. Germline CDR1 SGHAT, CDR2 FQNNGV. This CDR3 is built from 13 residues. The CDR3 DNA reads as TGTGCCAGCAGCGTGAGTACGGGGAGGTCTCAGTACTTC. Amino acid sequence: CASSVSTGRSQYF.

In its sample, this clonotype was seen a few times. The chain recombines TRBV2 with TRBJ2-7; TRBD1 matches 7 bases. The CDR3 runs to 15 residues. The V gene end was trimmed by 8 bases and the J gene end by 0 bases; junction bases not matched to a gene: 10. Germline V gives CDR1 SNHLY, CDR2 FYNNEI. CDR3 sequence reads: CASAPHGTDSYEQYF. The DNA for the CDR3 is TGTGCCAGCGCTCCCCACGGGACAGACTCCTACGAGCAGTACTTC.

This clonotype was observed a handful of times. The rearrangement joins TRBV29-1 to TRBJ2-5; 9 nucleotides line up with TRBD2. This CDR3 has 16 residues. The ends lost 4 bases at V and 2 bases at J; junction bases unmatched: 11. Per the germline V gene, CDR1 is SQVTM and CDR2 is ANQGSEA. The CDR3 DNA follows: TGCAGCGTTGCAGGTCCGGCTAGCGGGAAACAAGAGACCCAGTACTTC. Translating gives CSVAGPASGKQETQYF.

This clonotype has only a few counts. The CDR3 DNA reads as TGCAGTGCTAGAGCCCTCTCCTATCGCTACGAGCAGTACTTC. It is translated as CSARALSYRYEQYF. This chain joins TRBV20-1 and TRBJ2-7; D gene uncertain. CDR1 is DFQATT and CDR2 is SNEGSKA in the germline V gene (reference sequence). V was clipped by 1 base and J by 3 bases, with 13 bases between them. CDR3 size: 14 residues.

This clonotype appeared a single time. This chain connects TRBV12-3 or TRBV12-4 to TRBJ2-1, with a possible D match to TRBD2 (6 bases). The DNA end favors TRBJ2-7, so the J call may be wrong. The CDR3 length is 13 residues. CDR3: CASRQGGYNEQYF. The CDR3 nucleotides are TGTGCCAGCAGGCAGGGAGGCTACAATGAGCAGTACTTC.

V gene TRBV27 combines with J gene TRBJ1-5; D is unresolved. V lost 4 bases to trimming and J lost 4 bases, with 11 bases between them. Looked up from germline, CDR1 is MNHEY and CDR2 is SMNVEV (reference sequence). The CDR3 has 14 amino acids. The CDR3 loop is CASSSGRSNQPQHF. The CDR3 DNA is TGTGCCAGCAGTTCAGGCAGGAGTAATCAGCCCCAGCATTTT.

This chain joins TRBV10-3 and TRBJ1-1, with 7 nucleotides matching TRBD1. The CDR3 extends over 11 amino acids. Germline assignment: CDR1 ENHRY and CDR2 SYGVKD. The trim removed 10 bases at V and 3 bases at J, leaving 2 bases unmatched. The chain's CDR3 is CASGQDTEAFF. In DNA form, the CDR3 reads TGTGCCAGCGGACAGGACACTGAAGCTTTCTTT.

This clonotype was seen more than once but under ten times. This chain's CDR3 is CASSSTSAGTSGLYNEQFF. CDR3 bases: TGTGCCAGCAGCTCCACAAGCGCCGGGACTAGCGGACTCTACAATGAGCAGTTCTTC. The chain recombines TRBV7-3 with TRBJ2-1; TRBD2 aligns across 11 bases. This CDR3 spans 19 amino acids. Trimming removed 4 bases from V and 3 bases from J; junction bases left unmatched: 14. Germline V gives CDR1 SGHTA, CDR2 FQGTGA.

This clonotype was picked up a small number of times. The CDR3 coding sequence is TGCGCCAGCAGTTCTACCGGGACTAGCGGGAGTCCAAAAGATACGCAGTATTTT. It translates to CASSSTGTSGSPKDTQYF. V usage is TRBV5-1 and J usage is TRBJ2-3; 14 positions agree with TRBD2. Germline CDR1 and CDR2: SGHRS and YFSETQ. The CDR3 contains 18 residues. Germline trimming cut 5 bases from V and 5 bases from J; bases unmatched to any gene: 13.

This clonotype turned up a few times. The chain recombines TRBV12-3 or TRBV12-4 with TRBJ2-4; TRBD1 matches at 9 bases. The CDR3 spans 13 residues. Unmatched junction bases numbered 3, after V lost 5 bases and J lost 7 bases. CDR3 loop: CASSATGGNIQYF. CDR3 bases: TGTGCCAGCAGTGCGACAGGGGGGAACATTCAGTACTTC.

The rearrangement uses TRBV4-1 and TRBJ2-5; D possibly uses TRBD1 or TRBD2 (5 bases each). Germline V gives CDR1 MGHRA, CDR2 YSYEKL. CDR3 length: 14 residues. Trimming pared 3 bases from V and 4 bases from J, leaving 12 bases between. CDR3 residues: CASSHGTVRETQYF. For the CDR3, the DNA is TGCGCCAGCAGCCACGGGACCGTCCGAGAGACCCAGTACTTC.

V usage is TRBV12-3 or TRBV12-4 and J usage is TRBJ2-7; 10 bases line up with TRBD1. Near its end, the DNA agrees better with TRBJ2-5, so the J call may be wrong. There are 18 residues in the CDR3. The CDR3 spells CASSLGTGGRSSMKTQYF. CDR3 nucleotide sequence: TGTGCCAGCAGTTTAGGGACAGGGGGGAGGTCATCAATGAAGACCCAGTACTTC.

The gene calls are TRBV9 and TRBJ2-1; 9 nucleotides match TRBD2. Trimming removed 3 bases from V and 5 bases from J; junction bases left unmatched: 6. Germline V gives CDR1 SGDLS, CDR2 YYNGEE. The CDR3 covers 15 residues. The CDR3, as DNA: TGTGCCAGCAGCGGACCTAGCGGGGCTCACAATGAGCAGTTCTTC. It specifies CASSGPSGAHNEQFF.

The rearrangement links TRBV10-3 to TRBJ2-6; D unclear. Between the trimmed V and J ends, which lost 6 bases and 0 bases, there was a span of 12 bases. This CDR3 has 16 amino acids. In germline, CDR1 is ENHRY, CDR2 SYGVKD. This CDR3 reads CAIRAQINSGANVLTF. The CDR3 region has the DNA TGTGCCATCAGGGCACAGATCAACTCTGGGGCCAACGTCCTGACTTTC.